This T cell receptor beta chain originates from a study of blood T cell repertoires in COVID-19. Across the whole study: Whether acute or convalescent, the COVID-19 samples came from the United States, Italy and Spain.

Per the germline V gene, CDR1 is SQVTM and CDR2 is ANQGSEA. This CDR3 spans 15 amino acids. Trimming took 4 bases from V and 0 from J, leaving 16 bases between them. The Seattle site enrolled patients during active infection and followed them longitudinally. Original processing notes: Amplification with reference gene primers provided the estimates of nucleated cell counts. Clones were read by immunoSEQ multiplex PCR, and TCRdb kept only the in-frame ones, dropping some. That table supplies the V and J calls and clone size; D and trimming were determined from the DNA. Among around 360,000 clones, 80% to 90% were seen once, and the ten largest hold 8% to 13%.

What was sequenced was peripheral blood. The V gene is TRBV29-1, the J gene TRBJ2-7, with D perhaps TRBD2 (5 bases). The receptor was isolated from a woman aged 25 to 39 with COVID-19, enrolled during active disease. The CDR3 nucleotides read TGCAGCGTTGTCCCGCACGGACTGGGCTCCTACGAGCAGTACTTC. As protein: CSVVPHGLGSYEQYF.